Below are 6 T cell receptor beta chains sequenced from a single sample in a study of blood T cell repertoires in COVID-19. Profiled with immunoSEQ multiplex PCR; TCRdb holds only in-frame clones, not every one. The sample carries about 53,000 clones, 60% to 80% recorded once. Sequenced: peripheral blood. Every receptor here comes from a man between 65 and 85 years old with active or convalescent COVID-19.

The gene calls are TRBV5-4 and TRBJ1-6; tentatively, D is TRBD1 (6 bases). V was cut by 4 bases and J by 6 bases, with 11 bases left in between. Germline V CDR1 and CDR2: SGHNT, YYREEE (reference sequence). This CDR3 is 14 amino acids long. DNA of the CDR3: TGTGCCAGCAGCGTGGACAGAACTAATTCACCCCTCCACTTT. It is translated as CASSVDRTNSPLHF.

This sequence joins TRBV20-1 and TRBJ2-7; 7 bases match TRBD1. From germline, CDR1 is DFQATT and CDR2 SNEGSKA (reference sequence). The CDR3 contains 13 residues. Losses at the gene ends were 3 bases for V and 2 bases for J; bases not matched to a gene: 4. The CDR3 sequence: CSASRGQPYEQYF. As DNA, the CDR3 is TGCAGTGCTAGTAGGGGACAGCCCTACGAGCAGTACTTC.

The CDR3 nucleotides read TGTGCCACCAGTGCTTCAGGGAATCGGAATCAGCCCCAGCATTTT. Its translation: CATSASGNRNQPQHF. The V and J genes are TRBV24-1 and TRBJ1-5, with D possibly TRBD1 on 5 matching bases. In germline, CDR1 is KGHDR, CDR2 SFDVKD. Between the trimmed V and J ends, which lost 5 bases and 4 bases, there was a span of 14 bases. The CDR3 sequence is 15 residues long.

V is TRBV5-6 and J is TRBJ1-1; D call uncertain. The germline V gene has CDR1 SGHDT and CDR2 YYEEEE. The CDR3 spans 9 residues. V was clipped by 6 bases and J by 8 bases, with 5 bases between them. As DNA, the CDR3 is TGTGCCAGCACTAAAGAAGCTTTCTTT. It is translated as CASTKEAFF.

The genes are TRBV5-1 and TRBJ2-5; 13 bases agree with TRBD2. J gave up 3 bases and V 4 bases, and 9 bases lay outside the gene matches. CDR1 is SGHRS and CDR2 is YFSETQ in the germline V gene. This CDR3 spans 17 amino acids. The DNA for the CDR3 is TGCGCCAGCAGCCGGGGACTAGCGGGGAGGGTCGAAGAGACCCAGTACTTC. Encoded protein: CASSRGLAGRVEETQYF.

The chain uses TRBV11-2 and TRBJ1-2; D not resolved. Trimming stripped 0 bases from V and 7 bases from J, with 9 bases between. Germline-derived CDR1 and CDR2 are SGHAT and FQNNGV. This CDR3 is 13 amino acids long. The CDR3: CASSLEPRGGYTF. Here the CDR3 DNA reads TGTGCCAGCAGCTTAGAGCCGCGGGGTGGCTACACCTTC.